The 32 T cell receptor beta chains in this list originate from one sample, sequenced in a study of T cell changes during pregnancy in multiple sclerosis. Sequencing was performed with immunoSEQ multiplex PCR; in TCRdb, only in-frame clones are kept and a portion is missing. In the table there are under 95,000 clones, 85% to 95% of which are singletons. This specimen was peripheral blood, taken after pregnancy. These receptors came from a female donor with multiple sclerosis, enrolled in a pregnancy study.

The chain couples TRBV19 to TRBJ2-3; 14 bases are a match to TRBD2. The germline V gene has CDR1 LNHDA and CDR2 SQIVND (reference sequence). J was trimmed by 3 bases and V by 3 bases; bases with no gene match: 5. This CDR3 is 17 amino acids long. The CDR3 loop is CASSIGLAGGGTDTQYF. CDR3 in DNA: TGTGCCAGTAGTATCGGACTAGCGGGGGGCGGGACAGATACGCAGTATTTT.

The chain uses TRBV27 and TRBJ1-1; D may be TRBD1 (6 bases). This CDR3 region has 13 residues. V was shortened by 6 bases and J by 1 base, with 9 bases between the two germline ends. The germline CDR1 and CDR2 sequences are MNHEY and SMNVEV (reference sequence). The CDR3 protein is CASRLRGNTEAFF. The CDR3 bases are TGTGCCAGCAGACTCAGGGGGAACACTGAAGCTTTCTTT.

The chain employs TRBV10-3 and TRBJ2-7; 8 positions agree with TRBD1. The CDR3 consists of 11 residues. V lost 10 bases, J lost 6 bases, and 5 bases stayed unmatched. Germline lookup yields CDR1 ENHRY and CDR2 SYGVKD. CDR3 loop: CATQGAGEQYF. CDR3 bases: TGTGCCACCCAGGGGGCCGGCGAGCAGTACTTC.

The genes are TRBV6-6 and TRBJ2-7, with 10 bases matching TRBD1. V shed 5 bases, J shed 6 bases, and the junction held 4 bases outside the gene matches. This CDR3 spans 13 amino acids. The germline V gene encodes CDR1 MNHNY and CDR2 SVGAGI (reference sequence). CDR3 sequence reads: CASSPGTGAEQYF. Here the CDR3 DNA reads TGTGCCAGCAGTCCCGGGACAGGGGCCGAGCAGTACTTC.

V and J are TRBV7-3 and TRBJ2-5; D is possibly TRBD1 (5 bases). Germline values: CDR1 SGHTA, CDR2 FQGTGA. The V end lost 2 bases, the J end lost 4 bases, and 20 bases lay between the germline ends. The CDR3 is made up of 17 amino acids. CDR3 coding DNA: TGTGCCAGCAGCTTATGGGGCCCCCGGACGAAGGGAGAGACCCAGTACTTC. This gives the protein CASSLWGPRTKGETQYF. Using reference TRBV7-3 and TRBJ2-5 for the parts outside the CDR3, the full variable domain is GAGVSQTPSNKVTEKGKYVELRCDPISGHTALYWYRQSLGQGPEFLIYFQGTGAADDSGLPNDRFFAVRPEGSVSTLKIQRTERGDSAVYLCASSLWGPRTKGETQYFGPGTRLLVL.

V usage is TRBV19 and J usage is TRBJ1-4; unclear D gene. Deletions cut 0 bases from V and 10 bases from J, with 6 bases between. The V gene's germline CDR1 is LNHDA and CDR2 SQIVND (reference sequence). The CDR3 sequence is 12 residues long. DNA of the CDR3: TGTGCCAGTAGTATAGATCCGGGAAAACTGTTTTTT. Residues: CASSIDPGKLFF.

The V and J genes are TRBV7-3 and TRBJ1-6; D not certain. V lost 3 bases and J lost 9, with 12 bases in between. The V gene's germline CDR1 is SGHTA and CDR2 FQGTGA. The CDR3 totals 14 residues. The CDR3 reads CASSFGGNGSPLHF. The CDR3 DNA is TGTGCCAGCAGCTTTGGAGGCAATGGTTCACCCCTCCACTTT.

The chain uses TRBV30 and TRBJ1-3; 8 bases fit TRBD1. Germline CDR1 is GTSNPN and CDR2 is SVGIG (reference sequence). This CDR3 has 15 residues. V was pared by 3 bases and J by 0 bases, with 4 bases of the junction left unmatched. CDR3 coding DNA: TGTGCCTGGAGCTGGGACAGGCTCTCTGGAAACACCATATATTTT. The encoded protein is CAWSWDRLSGNTIYF.

The rearrangement uses TRBV5-1 and TRBJ2-3; 9 bases align to TRBD2. V shed 0 bases and J 10 bases; nucleotides not matched to a gene: 12. The CDR3 runs 16 residues. CDR1 is SGHRS, CDR2 YFSETQ, per germline. The CDR3 DNA follows: TGCGCCAGCAGCTTGGATGGTGGACTAGCGAGCGAGGCGCAGTATTTT. The encoded protein is CASSLDGGLASEAQYF.

The chain joins TRBV7-9 to TRBJ2-7; D perhaps matches TRBD2 (6 bases). The germline CDR1 and CDR2 sequences are SEHNR and FQNEAQ (reference sequence). Trimming took off 5 bases at V and 4 bases at J, with 9 bases between the two ends. CDR3 size: 12 residues. CDR3 coding DNA: TGTGCCAGCAGCGGGACTTATTACGAGCAGTACTTC. This gives the protein CASSGTYYEQYF. Based on the CDR3 plus reference TRBV7-9 and TRBJ2-7, the full variable domain is DTGVSQNPRHKITKRGQNVTFRCDPISEHNRLYWYRQTLGQGPEFLTYFQNEAQLEKSRLLSDRFSAERPKGSFSTLEIQRTEQGDSAMYLCASSGTYYEQYFGPGTRLTVT.

The CDR3 sequence: CASSTTGTAYYGYTF. The CDR3 bases are TGTGCCAGTAGTACGACGGGGACAGCTTACTATGGCTACACCTTC. The chain combines TRBV19 with TRBJ1-2; 7 nucleotides agree with TRBD1. This CDR3 comprises 15 residues. Germline assignment: CDR1 LNHDA and CDR2 SQIVND (reference sequence). J lost 3 bases, V lost 4 bases, and 8 bases had no gene match. Using reference TRBV19 and TRBJ1-2 for the parts outside the CDR3, the full variable domain is DGGITQSPKYLFRKEGQNVTLSCEQNLNHDAMYWYRQDPGQGLRLIYYSQIVNDFQKGDIAEGYSVSREKKESFPLTVTSAQKNPTAFYLCASSTTGTAYYGYTFGSGTRLTVV.

This chain connects TRBV7-7 to TRBJ2-5, with a possible D match to TRBD2 (6 bases). The CDR3 contains 14 residues. Germline-derived CDR1 and CDR2 are SSHAT and FNYEAQ (reference sequence). Trimming pared 5 bases from V and 1 base from J, leaving 11 bases between. CDR3 region: CASSDRDFQETQYF. CDR3 in DNA: TGTGCCAGCAGCGACCGGGACTTCCAAGAGACCCAGTACTTC.

The chain has TRBV30 and TRBJ2-3, with 7 nucleotides matching TRBD1. V was pared by 8 bases and J by 2 bases, with 7 bases of the junction left unmatched. Germline CDR1 GTSNPN, CDR2 SVGIG (reference sequence). The CDR3 runs 13 residues. The CDR3 region is CAVTGSLTDTQYF. CDR3 bases: TGTGCCGTGACAGGGTCTCTCACAGATACGCAGTATTTT.

The chain couples TRBV30 to TRBJ2-7; maybe TRBD1 (6 bases). Germline lookup yields CDR1 GTSNPN and CDR2 SVGIG (reference sequence). V gave up 8 bases and J gave up 4 bases, with 24 bases separating them. The CDR3 consists of 15 residues. CDR3 bases: TGTGCCAGCACCCAACTACAGGGCCCCCCTTACGAGCAGTACTTC. Its protein is CASTQLQGPPYEQYF.

The gene calls are TRBV27 and TRBJ2-3; tentatively, D is TRBD1 (5 bases). Germline CDR1 MNHEY, CDR2 SMNVEV (reference sequence). The CDR3 sequence is 17 residues long. The V gene lost 7 bases and the J gene lost 1 base, with 21 bases spanning the gap. The CDR3 region has the DNA TGTGCCAGCACCCACCGTAAGGAGACAGCCGGCACAGATACGCAGTATTTT. It yields the protein CASTHRKETAGTDTQYF.

The rearrangement uses TRBV5-3 and TRBJ2-5, with TRBD1 matching over 9 bases. TRBV5-3 qualifies as an ORF whose function is uncertain. The CDR3 spans 13 residues. V was pared by 4 bases and J by 4 bases, with 2 bases of the junction left unmatched. Written as DNA, the CDR3 is TGTGCCAGAAGCCTGGACAGGGGAGAGACCCAGTACTTC. It codes for CARSLDRGETQYF.

The chain is built from TRBV2 and TRBJ1-1; TRBD1 matches 7 bases. CDR1 is SNHLY, CDR2 FYNNEI, per germline. The junction had 11 bases not matched to a gene; V was cut back by 3 bases and J by 7 bases. CDR3 length: 15 amino acids. The CDR3 protein is CASSDGIDRAGEAFF. CDR3 nucleotide sequence: TGTGCCAGCAGTGATGGGATCGACAGGGCGGGTGAAGCTTTCTTT. Full variable domain (outside the CDR3, taken from reference TRBV2 and TRBJ1-1): EPEVTQTPSHQVTQMGQEVILRCVPISNHLYFYWYRQILGQKVEFLVSFYNNEISEKSEIFDDQFSVERPDGSNFTLKIRSTKLEDSAMYFCASSDGIDRAGEAFFGQGTRLTVV.

The chain links TRBV5-1 to TRBJ2-1, with TRBD2 identical over 11 bases. The CDR3 sequence is 16 residues long. CDR1 is SGHRS, CDR2 YFSETQ, per germline. The junction had 7 bases not matched to a gene; V was cut back by 3 bases and J by 5 bases. CDR3 amino acids: CASSSRTSGYDNEQFF. The CDR3 region has the DNA TGCGCCAGCAGCTCACGGACTAGCGGGTATGACAATGAGCAGTTCTTC.

This clone has only one observation. The chain couples TRBV27 to TRBJ1-6; 7 nucleotides agree with TRBD1. Germline V gene lookup returns CDR1 MNHEY and CDR2 SMNVEV (reference sequence). Trimming removed 3 bases from V and 6 bases from J; junction bases left unmatched: 5. The CDR3 consists of 15 residues. CDR3 in DNA: TGTGCCAGCAGTTTGAGGGGGCTCGCTAATTCACCCCTCCACTTT. This codes for CASSLRGLANSPLHF.

The V gene is TRBV2, the J gene TRBJ1-3; D is ambiguous. The CDR3 loop spans 18 amino acids. CDR1 and CDR2 from the germline V gene are SNHLY and FYNNEI. V was cut by 2 bases and J by 0 bases, with 17 bases left in between. This chain's CDR3 is CASSERSRVWSSGNTIYF. CDR3 DNA: TGTGCCAGCAGTGAAAGGTCGAGGGTCTGGAGCTCTGGAAACACCATATATTTT.

The chain combines TRBV27 with TRBJ2-7; 7 bases line up with TRBD1. Looked up from germline, CDR1 is MNHEY and CDR2 is SMNVEV (reference sequence). CDR3 length: 13 amino acids. Trimming at V came to 6 bases and at J to 3 bases, leaving 5 bases not matched to a gene. For the CDR3, the DNA is TGTGCCAGCAGGCGACAGGGTGGCTACGAGCAGTACTTC. Encoded protein: CASRRQGGYEQYF.

The gene calls are TRBV7-9 and TRBJ2-3; the match to TRBD1 covers 8 bases. The length of the CDR3 is 15 residues. CDR1 is SEHNR and CDR2 is FQNEAQ in the germline V gene (reference sequence). Trimming cost V 4 bases and J 3 bases; bases outside gene matches: 6. The CDR3 nucleotides read TGTGCCAGCAGCTCCAGGGGGCGTAGGACAGATACGCAGTATTTT. This sequence encodes CASSSRGRRTDTQYF.

The chain joins TRBV5-1 to TRBJ1-1; 10 bases match TRBD1. This CDR3 has 15 amino acids. Unmatched junction bases numbered 3, after V lost 3 bases and J lost 1 base. The V gene's germline CDR1 is SGHRS and CDR2 YFSETQ. CDR3 nucleotide sequence: TGCGCCAGCAGCTCCCGGGACAGGGGGAACACTGAAGCTTTCTTT. Translation gives CASSSRDRGNTEAFF.

DNA for the CDR3: TGTGCCACCAGGGACAGCGGAGGCACTGAAGCTTTCTTT. Translated: CATRDSGGTEAFF. This chain links TRBV7-9 with TRBJ1-1; 7 nucleotides match TRBD1. Germline V CDR1 and CDR2: SEHNR, FQNEAQ (reference sequence). The junction had 9 bases not matched to a gene; V was cut back by 10 bases and J by 4 bases. The CDR3 loop spans 13 amino acids.

V usage is TRBV5-4 and J usage is TRBJ2-7; 9 nucleotides agree with TRBD1. Germline-derived CDR1 and CDR2 are SGHNT and YYREEE (reference sequence). V lost 4 bases and J lost 0; bases outside the gene matches: 5. The length of the CDR3 is 15 residues. The CDR3 DNA reads TGTGCCAGCAGCGCCCCGGGACAGGGCTCCTACGAGCAGTACTTC. As protein: CASSAPGQGSYEQYF.

Points on this clone: One junction end disagrees with the germline gene, perhaps due to a read error. The chain links TRBV18 to TRBJ2-7, with 7 bases aligning to TRBD2. Germline-derived CDR1 and CDR2 are KGHSH and LQKENI. The CDR3 has 15 residues. DNA of the CDR3: TGTGCCAGCTCACCGGTGGGAGCGGGATCCTCCGAGCAGTACTTC. This gives the protein CASSPVGAGSSEQYF.

This clone was detected only once. The chain is built from TRBV7-8 and TRBJ1-1, with D maybe TRBD1 (6 bases). The germline V gene encodes CDR1 SGHVS and CDR2 FQNEAQ. This CDR3 has 16 residues. V was clipped by 3 bases and J by 2 bases, with 16 bases between them. The CDR3 bases are TGTGCCAGCAGCTTGAGGACTCTGGGGGCCAACACTGAAGCTTTCTTT. Its translation: CASSLRTLGANTEAFF.

The V gene is TRBV9, the J gene TRBJ1-2; D is possibly TRBD1 (5 bases). CDR3 length: 14 residues. Per the germline V gene, CDR1 is SGDLS and CDR2 is YYNGEE. Trimming removed 4 bases from V and 8 bases from J, with 18 bases in between. The CDR3: CASSPNLGAQGYTF. DNA for the CDR3: TGTGCCAGCAGCCCCAATTTAGGGGCGCAGGGCTACACCTTC.

This chain uses TRBV12-5 with TRBJ1-1; the D gene is possibly TRBD1 (6 bases). Germline CDR1 and CDR2: LGHNT and FRNRAP. The CDR3 loop spans 17 amino acids. Trimming took 0 bases from V and 3 from J, leaving 17 bases between them. CDR3 sequence: CASGLVLSGTPYTEAFF. The CDR3 DNA follows: TGTGCTAGTGGTTTGGTACTATCGGGGACACCCTACACTGAAGCTTTCTTT.

V and J are TRBV6-5 and TRBJ2-2, with a tentative D call TRBD1 (5 bases). Deletions cut 9 bases from V and 4 bases from J, with 9 bases between. The CDR3 length is 12 residues. Germline loops: CDR1 MNHEY, CDR2 SVGAGI. This CDR3 reads CASRQFTGELFF. CDR3 nucleotides: TGTGCCAGTAGACAGTTCACCGGGGAGCTGTTTTTT.

V gene TRBV11-1 combines with J gene TRBJ2-3; 7 positions agree with TRBD1. V dropped 1 base and J dropped 6; count of bases not matched to a gene: 7. The CDR3 runs 15 residues. From germline, CDR1 is SGHAT and CDR2 FQDESV (reference sequence). The CDR3 bases are TGTGCCAGCAGCTTAGGACAGGGAAGGGCTGATACGCAGTATTTT. Translation: CASSLGQGRADTQYF.

This rearrangement joins TRBV7-2 to TRBJ2-5; D is unresolved. V lost 5 bases and J 3 bases, leaving 10 bases between the germline ends. The CDR3 runs to 13 residues. Germline V gene data show CDR1 as SGHTA and CDR2 as FQGNSA. The CDR3 coding sequence is TGTGCCAGCAGCAAATCCCGCGAAGAGACCCAGTACTTC. Translated: CASSKSREETQYF.